This paragraph covers one T cell receptor beta chain sequence. Its cognate antigen is unknown. This entry belongs to a study of beta chain features in type 1 diabetes. Study results and limitations: Type 1 diabetes patients had moderately but significantly shorter TCRB CDR3s in all four CD4+ subsets.

V lost 0 bases and J lost 8, with 17 bases in between. The germline V gene has CDR1 SGHRS and CDR2 YFSETQ. This CDR3 has 15 amino acids. Isolated RNA was reverse transcribed in full, so expressed TCRB transcripts were sequenced. Produced via immunoSEQ multiplex PCR; TCRdb's table is partial and in-frame only. Here the sample spans approximately 250,000 clones, around 25% being singletons. The sample was naive CD4+ T cells from blood. The chain has TRBV5-1 and TRBJ1-2; perhaps TRBD1 as D (6 bases). This receptor was identified in a woman younger than 45 with type 1 diabetes. In DNA form, the CDR3 reads TGCGCCAGCAGCTTGGTTGGGGGCCCCAGTCGAGGCTACACCTTC. Its translation: CASSLVGGPSRGYTF.